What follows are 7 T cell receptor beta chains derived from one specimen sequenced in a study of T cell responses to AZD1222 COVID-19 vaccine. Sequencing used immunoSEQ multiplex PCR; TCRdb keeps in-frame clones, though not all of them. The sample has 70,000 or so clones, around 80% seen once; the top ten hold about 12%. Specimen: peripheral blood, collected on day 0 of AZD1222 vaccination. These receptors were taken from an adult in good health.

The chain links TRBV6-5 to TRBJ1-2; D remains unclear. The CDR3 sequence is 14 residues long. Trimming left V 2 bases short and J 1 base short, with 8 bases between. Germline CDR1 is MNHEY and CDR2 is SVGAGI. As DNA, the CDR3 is TGTGCCAGCAGTTACAGGGTTGATAACTATGGCTACACCTTC. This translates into CASSYRVDNYGYTF.

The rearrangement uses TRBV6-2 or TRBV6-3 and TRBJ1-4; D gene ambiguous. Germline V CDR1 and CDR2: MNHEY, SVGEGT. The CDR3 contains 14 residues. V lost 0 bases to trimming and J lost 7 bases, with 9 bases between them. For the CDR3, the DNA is TGTGCCAGCAGTTACTCGGGTGGTAGTGAAAAACTGTTTTTT. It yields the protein CASSYSGGSEKLFF.

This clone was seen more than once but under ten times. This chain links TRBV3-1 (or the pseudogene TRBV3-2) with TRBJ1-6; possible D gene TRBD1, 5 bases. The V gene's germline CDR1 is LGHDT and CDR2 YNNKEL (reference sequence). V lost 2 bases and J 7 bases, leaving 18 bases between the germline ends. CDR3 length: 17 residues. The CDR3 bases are TGTGCCAGCAGCCAATTGACAGTTGGCATGGGGAATTCACCCCTCCACTTT. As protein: CASSQLTVGMGNSPLHF.

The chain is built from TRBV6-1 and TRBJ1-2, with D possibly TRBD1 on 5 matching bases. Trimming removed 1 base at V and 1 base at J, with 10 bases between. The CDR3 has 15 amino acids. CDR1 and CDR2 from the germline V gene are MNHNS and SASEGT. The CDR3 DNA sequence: TGTGCCAGCAGTGAAGGACAGCATGATAACTATGGCTACACCTTC. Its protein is CASSEGQHDNYGYTF.

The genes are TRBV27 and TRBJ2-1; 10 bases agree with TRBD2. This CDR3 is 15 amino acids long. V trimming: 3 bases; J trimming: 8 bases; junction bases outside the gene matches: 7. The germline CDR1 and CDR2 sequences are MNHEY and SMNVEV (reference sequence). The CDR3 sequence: CASSLGAGGLDEQFF. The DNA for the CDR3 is TGTGCCAGCAGTTTGGGAGCGGGGGGGCTGGATGAGCAGTTCTTC.

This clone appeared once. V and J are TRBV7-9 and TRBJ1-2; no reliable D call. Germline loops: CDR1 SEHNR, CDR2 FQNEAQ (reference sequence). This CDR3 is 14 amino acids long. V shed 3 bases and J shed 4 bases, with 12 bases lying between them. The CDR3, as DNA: TGTGCCAGCAGCTTTACTGGGAGGGTCTATGGCTACACCTTC. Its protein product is CASSFTGRVYGYTF.

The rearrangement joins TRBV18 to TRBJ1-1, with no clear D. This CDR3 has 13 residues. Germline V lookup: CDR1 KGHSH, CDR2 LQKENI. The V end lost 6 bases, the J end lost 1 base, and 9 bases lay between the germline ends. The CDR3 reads CASSLDRNTEAFF. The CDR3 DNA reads TGTGCCAGCTCCCTTGATAGGAACACTGAAGCTTTCTTT.